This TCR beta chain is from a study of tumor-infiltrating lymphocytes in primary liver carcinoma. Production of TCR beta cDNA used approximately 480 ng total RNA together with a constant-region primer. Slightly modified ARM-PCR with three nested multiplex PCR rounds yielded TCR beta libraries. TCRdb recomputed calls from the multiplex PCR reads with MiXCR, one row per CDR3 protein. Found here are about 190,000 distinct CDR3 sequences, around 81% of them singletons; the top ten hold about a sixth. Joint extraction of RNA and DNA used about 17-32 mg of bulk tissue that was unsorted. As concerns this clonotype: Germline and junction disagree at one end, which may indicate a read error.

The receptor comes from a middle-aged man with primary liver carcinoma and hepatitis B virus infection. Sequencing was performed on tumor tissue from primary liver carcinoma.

The CDR3 DNA follows: TGTGCCAGCAGCTTAGGTCGGGAGGGCCACAATGAACAGTTCTTC. It specifies CASSLGREGHNEQFF. This chain joins TRBV11-3 and TRBJ2-1; 8 bases fit TRBD2. The CDR3 sequence is 15 residues long. Germline CDR1 is SGHNT and CDR2 is YENEEA.